Listed here are 11 T cell receptor beta chains from one sample, sequenced in a study of tumor and adjacent non-tumor tissue in lung cancer (dated by TCRdb to between 2018 and 2020). The receptor library was made with multiplex PCR. Reads for this sample came from an Illumina HiSeq 2500. TCRbeta libraries were constructed through three rounds of nested PCR with primers (Table S4) according to protocols modified from ARM-PCR. The public reads were quality trimmed at Q25 with fastp and then assembled into clones with MiXCR by TCRdb, keeping productive beta chains. Merged by CDR3 protein, the rows form single entries marked with the most common genes and DNA. Within this sample are 90,000 to 100,000 distinct CDR3 sequences, with less than 85% of them counted one time only. Around 30% of the sample comes from the top ten. Bulk unsorted tissue served as the source for RNA extraction, and RNA quality was assessed using a NanoDrop ND-1000 and an Agilent 2100. For the normal lung samples, distant non-tumor tissue was collected more than 3 cm away from the tumor edge.

Source material: distant non-tumor lung tissue. The origin of the receptors is a man in his 60s with small cell lung cancer.

In regard to this clonotype: The junction does not match germline at one end; this may be a read error. The chain carries TRBV11-2 and TRBJ2-5; D remains ambiguous. The germline V gene has CDR1 SGHAT and CDR2 FQNNGV. CDR3 length: 15 residues. The CDR3 DNA reads as TGTGCCAGCAGCTTAGATTCGGTGAGCCATGAGACCCGGTACTTC. It translates to CASSLDSVSHETRYF.

V gene TRBV6-6 combines with J gene TRBJ1-1, with a tentative D call TRBD1 (5 bases). CDR3 length equals 14 residues. CDR1 and CDR2 (germline): MNHNY, SVGAGI (reference sequence). The V gene lost 4 bases and the J gene lost 2 bases, with 11 bases spanning the gap. DNA for the CDR3: TGTGCCAGCAGTTTGACAGAGACCAACACTGAAGCTTTCTTT. Protein: CASSLTETNTEAFF.

This chain connects TRBV7-9 to TRBJ2-7; possible D gene TRBD1, 6 bases. The V end lost 7 bases, the J end lost 2 bases, and 12 bases lay between the germline ends. Per germline, CDR1 SEHNR and CDR2 FQNEAQ (reference sequence). The CDR3 extends over 13 amino acids. CDR3 sequence reads: CASNYRGTYEQYV. Written as DNA, the CDR3 is TGTGCCAGCAACTATAGGGGGACCTACGAGCAGTACGTC.

This chain links TRBV6-1 with TRBJ2-3, with D perhaps matching TRBD2 (6 bases). Trimming took 5 bases from V and 7 from J, leaving 16 bases between them. Looked up from germline, CDR1 is MNHNS and CDR2 is SASEGT. The CDR3 consists of 14 residues. The CDR3 here is CASSPASEGNTQYF. The CDR3 DNA reads TGTGCCAGCAGTCCGGCTAGCGAAGGAAATACGCAGTATTTT.

Notes on this clonotype: This could be a read error, since a much larger clone is one nucleotide away. The chain employs TRBV30 and TRBJ1-1; D gene ambiguous. Trimming took off 0 bases at V and 7 bases at J, with 12 bases between the two ends. Germline CDR1 reads GTSNPN; CDR2 reads SVGIG (reference sequence). The CDR3 is 13 amino acids. CDR3 sequence reads: CAWSVTFASEAFF. CDR3 DNA sequence: TGTGCCTGGAGTGTAACTTTTGCCAGTGAAGCTTTCTTT.

About this clonotype: At one boundary the junction diverges from the germline segment, which might be a read error. This chain joins TRBV29-1 and TRBJ2-2, with 13 bases fitting TRBD2. The CDR3 is made up of 15 amino acids. Germline V lookup: CDR1 SQVTM, CDR2 ANQGSEA. The CDR3 here is CSVTWTSGSAGELYF. As DNA, the CDR3 is TGCAGCGTTACCTGGACTAGCGGGAGTGCCGGGGAGCTGTATTTT.

Of note for this clonotype: A read error may produce the germline difference seen at one junction end. The gene calls are TRBV6-6 and TRBJ2-1; TRBD1 or TRBD2 may be the D gene (6 bases each). The CDR3 consists of 16 residues. Per the germline V gene, CDR1 is MNHNY and CDR2 is SVGAGI (reference sequence). CDR3 loop: CASRRGAGRTYDEQFF. The CDR3 nucleotides are TGTGCCAGCAGGAGGGGGGCGGGACGCACCTACGATGAGCAGTTCTTC.

Comment on this clonotype: A read error may produce the germline difference seen at one junction end. The J gene is TRBJ1-1, the V gene TRBV11-1, with unresolved D. This CDR3 contains 13 residues. The germline CDR1 and CDR2 sequences are SGHAT and FQDESV (reference sequence). In DNA form, the CDR3 reads TGTGCCAGCATCTCGGAGGGAAACACTGAAGCCTTCTTT. Amino acid sequence: CASISEGNTEAFF.

Notes on this clonotype: The junction and the germline gene differ at one end; a read error may be behind it. The chain employs TRBV28 and TRBJ2-5; no reliable D call. The germline V gene has CDR1 MDHEN and CDR2 SYDVKM. The CDR3 sequence is 13 residues long. This chain's CDR3 is CDSSLSYQETQYF. In DNA form, the CDR3 reads TGTGACAGCAGTTTGTCGTACCAAGAGACCCAGTACTTC.

The chain is built from TRBV2 and TRBJ2-1; 10 bases are shared with TRBD2. The trim removed 6 bases at V and 9 bases at J, leaving 14 bases unmatched. CDR1 is SNHLY, CDR2 FYNNEI, per germline. The CDR3 has 16 amino acids. The CDR3 DNA follows: TGTGCCAGCAGCGGGGGGACTAGCGTGAGCCGGGGTGAGCAGTTCTTC. Its protein product is CASSGGTSVSRGEQFF.

The chain links TRBV11-2 to TRBJ2-1; tentative D call: TRBD1 (5 bases). This CDR3 contains 14 residues. CDR1 is SGHAT and CDR2 is FQNNGV in the germline V gene. CDR3 sequence: CVRSLEAGLVEQFF. CDR3 coding DNA: TGTGTTAGGAGCTTAGAGGCAGGGTTGGTTGAGCAGTTCTTC. The variable domain in full, with the rest retrieved from reference TRBV11-2 and TRBJ2-1, is EAGVAQSPRYKIIEKRQSVAFWCNPISGHATLYWYQQILGQGPKLLIQFQNNGVVDDSQLPKDRFSAERLKGVDSTLKIQPAKLEDSAVYLCVRSLEAGLVEQFFGPGTRLTVL.